The present TCR beta chain was sequenced within a study of T cell responses to AZD1222 COVID-19 vaccine. Study context: It was second doses at about 4 or about 12 weeks that were pooled.

Only in-frame clones appear in the TCRdb table, and some are missing; sequencing was by immunoSEQ multiplex PCR. The sample has about 67,000 clones, 80% to 90% seen once. Germline CDR1 reads KGHDR; CDR2 reads SFDVKD. The CDR3 contains 13 residues. V was trimmed by 6 bases and J by 5 bases, leaving 12 bases between them. The specimen was peripheral blood, collected on day 0 of AZD1222 vaccination. The chain uses TRBV24-1 and TRBJ1-2, with D maybe TRBD1 (5 bases). This TCR came from an adult in good health. CDR3 in amino acids: CATSKGTAYGYTF. The CDR3, as DNA: TGTGCCACCAGTAAAGGGACTGCTTATGGCTACACCTTC.